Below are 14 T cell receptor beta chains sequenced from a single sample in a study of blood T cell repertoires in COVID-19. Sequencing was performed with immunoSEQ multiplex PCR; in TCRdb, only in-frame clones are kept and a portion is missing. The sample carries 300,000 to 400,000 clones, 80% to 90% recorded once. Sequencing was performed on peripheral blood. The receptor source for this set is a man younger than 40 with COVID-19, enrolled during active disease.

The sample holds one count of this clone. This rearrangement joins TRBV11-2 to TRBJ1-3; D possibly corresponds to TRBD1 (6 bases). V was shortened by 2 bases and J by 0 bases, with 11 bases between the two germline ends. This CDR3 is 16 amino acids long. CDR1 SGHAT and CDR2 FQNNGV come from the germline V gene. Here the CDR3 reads CASSLNRGGSGNTIYF. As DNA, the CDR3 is TGTGCCAGCAGCTTAAATAGGGGGGGCTCTGGAAACACCATATATTTT.

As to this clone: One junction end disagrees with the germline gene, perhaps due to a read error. The CDR3 DNA reads as TGTGCCAGCAGTTACTCCGACAATGAGCAGTTCTTC. It is translated as CASSYSDNEQFF. This chain connects TRBV6-5 to TRBJ2-1; D unclear. CDR3 length equals 12 residues. Germline assignment: CDR1 MNHEY and CDR2 SVGAGI.

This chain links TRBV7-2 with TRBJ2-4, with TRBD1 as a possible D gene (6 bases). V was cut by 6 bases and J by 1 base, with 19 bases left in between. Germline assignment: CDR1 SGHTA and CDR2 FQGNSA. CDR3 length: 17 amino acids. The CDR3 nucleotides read TGTGCCAGCAGTTCTACTTACCCAGGGGCGGCCAAAAACATTCAGTACTTC. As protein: CASSSTYPGAAKNIQYF.

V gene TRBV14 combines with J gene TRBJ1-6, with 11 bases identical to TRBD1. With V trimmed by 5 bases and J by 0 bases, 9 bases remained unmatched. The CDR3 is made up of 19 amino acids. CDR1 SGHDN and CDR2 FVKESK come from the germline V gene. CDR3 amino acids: CASSSWTGGPYSYNSPLHF. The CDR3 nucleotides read TGTGCCAGCAGCTCCTGGACAGGGGGCCCCTACTCCTATAATTCACCCCTCCACTTT.

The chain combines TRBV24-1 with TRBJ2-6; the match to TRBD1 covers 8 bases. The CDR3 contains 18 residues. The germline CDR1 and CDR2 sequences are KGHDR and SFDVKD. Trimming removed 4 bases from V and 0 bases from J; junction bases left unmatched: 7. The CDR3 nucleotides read TGTGCCACCAGTGACCAACAGGGGGTCCCCTCTGGGGCCAACGTCCTGACTTTC. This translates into CATSDQQGVPSGANVLTF.

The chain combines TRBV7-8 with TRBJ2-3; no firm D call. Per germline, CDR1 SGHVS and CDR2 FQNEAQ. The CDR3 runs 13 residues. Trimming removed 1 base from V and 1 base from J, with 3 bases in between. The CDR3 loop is CASSLGRTDTQYF. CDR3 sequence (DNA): TGTGCCAGCAGCTTAGGGCGCACAGATACGCAGTATTTT. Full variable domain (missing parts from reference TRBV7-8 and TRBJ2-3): GAGVSQSPRYKVAKRGQDVALRCDPISGHVSLFWYQQALGQGPEFLTYFQNEAQLDKSGLPSDRFFAERPEGSVSTLKIQRTQQEDSAVYLCASSLGRTDTQYFGPGTRLTVL.

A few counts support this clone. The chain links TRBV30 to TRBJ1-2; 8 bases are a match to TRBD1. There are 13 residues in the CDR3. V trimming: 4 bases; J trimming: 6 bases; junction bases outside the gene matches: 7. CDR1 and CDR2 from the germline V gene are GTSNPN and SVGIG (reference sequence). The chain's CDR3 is CAWTRLTGDGYTF. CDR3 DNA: TGTGCCTGGACTCGCTTGACAGGGGATGGCTACACCTTC.

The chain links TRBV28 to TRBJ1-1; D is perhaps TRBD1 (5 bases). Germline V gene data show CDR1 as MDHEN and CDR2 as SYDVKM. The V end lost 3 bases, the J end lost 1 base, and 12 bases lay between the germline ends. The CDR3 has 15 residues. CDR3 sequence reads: CASSFYGQGNTEAFF. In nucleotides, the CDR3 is TGTGCCAGCAGTTTTTATGGACAAGGGAACACTGAAGCTTTCTTT.

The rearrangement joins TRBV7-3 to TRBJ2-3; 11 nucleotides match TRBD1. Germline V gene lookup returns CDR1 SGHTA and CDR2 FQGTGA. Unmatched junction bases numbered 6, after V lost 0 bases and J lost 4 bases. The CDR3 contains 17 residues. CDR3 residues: CASSLTGTGGVADTQYF. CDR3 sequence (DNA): TGTGCCAGCAGCTTAACCGGGACAGGGGGGGTGGCAGATACGCAGTATTTT.

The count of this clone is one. CDR3 in DNA: TGTGCCAGCAGCCAAGAAGCAGGGAAGAGTGAAAAACTGTTTTTT. As protein: CASSQEAGKSEKLFF. The V and J genes are TRBV3-1 (or the pseudogene TRBV3-2) and TRBJ1-4; possible D gene TRBD1, 5 bases. The V gene's germline CDR1 is LGHDT and CDR2 YNNKEL (reference sequence). Trimming removed 0 bases from V and 7 bases from J, with 12 bases in between. The CDR3 totals 15 residues.

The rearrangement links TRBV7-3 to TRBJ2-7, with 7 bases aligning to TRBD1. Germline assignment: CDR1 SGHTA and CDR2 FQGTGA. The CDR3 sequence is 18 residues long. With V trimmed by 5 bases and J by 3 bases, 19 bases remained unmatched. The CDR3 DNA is TGTGCCAGCAGCCAATCCTCTTTGACAGGGTGGGCCCACTACGAGCAGTACTTC. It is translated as CASSQSSLTGWAHYEQYF.

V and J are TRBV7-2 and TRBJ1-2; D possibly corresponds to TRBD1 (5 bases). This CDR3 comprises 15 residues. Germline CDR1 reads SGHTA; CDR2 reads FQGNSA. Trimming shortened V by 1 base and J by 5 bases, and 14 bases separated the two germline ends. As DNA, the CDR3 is TGTGCCAGCAGCTTAGATCGGGGGACGGAATATGGCTACACCTTC. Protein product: CASSLDRGTEYGYTF.

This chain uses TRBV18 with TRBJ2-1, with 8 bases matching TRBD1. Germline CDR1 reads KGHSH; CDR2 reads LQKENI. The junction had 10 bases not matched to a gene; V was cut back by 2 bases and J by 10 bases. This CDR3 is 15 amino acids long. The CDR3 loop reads CASSPNQGASKEQFF. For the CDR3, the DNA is TGTGCCAGCTCACCAAATCAGGGGGCTTCAAAGGAGCAGTTCTTC.

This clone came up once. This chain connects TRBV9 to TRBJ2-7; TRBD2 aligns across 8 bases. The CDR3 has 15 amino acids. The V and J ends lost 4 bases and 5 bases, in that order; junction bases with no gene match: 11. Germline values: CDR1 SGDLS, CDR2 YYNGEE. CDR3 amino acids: CASSPLPSGSDEQYF. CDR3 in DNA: TGTGCCAGCAGCCCTCTCCCCAGCGGGAGCGACGAGCAGTACTTC.